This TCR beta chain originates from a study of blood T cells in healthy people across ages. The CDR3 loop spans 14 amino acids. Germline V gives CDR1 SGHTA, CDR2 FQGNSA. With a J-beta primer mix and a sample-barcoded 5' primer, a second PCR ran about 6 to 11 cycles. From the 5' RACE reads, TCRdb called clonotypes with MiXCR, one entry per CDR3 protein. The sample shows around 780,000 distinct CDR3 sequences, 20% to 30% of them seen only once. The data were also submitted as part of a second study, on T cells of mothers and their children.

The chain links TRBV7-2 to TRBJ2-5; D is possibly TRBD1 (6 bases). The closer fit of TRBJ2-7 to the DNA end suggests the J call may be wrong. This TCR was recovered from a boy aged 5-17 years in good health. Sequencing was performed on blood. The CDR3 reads CASSRNREIYEQYF. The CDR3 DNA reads TGTGCCAGCAGCCGAAACAGGGAGATCTACGAGCAGTACTTC.